This T cell receptor (beta chain) was documented in a study of CD8 T cells in ankylosing spondylitis. TCR beta libraries were made by quantitative 5'-RACE with molecular barcodes. MiXCR, applied by TCRdb to the 5' RACE reads, yields one record per CDR3 protein. The data show about 840,000 distinct CDR3 sequences, with around 11% seen just once and approximately 0.51% held by the top ten. This clonotype was seen a few times. Its target is not known. General observations from the study: Relatively scarce in peripheral blood, disease-linked clones were CD8+. Matched synovial fluid from ankylosing spondylitis patients was reported to be enriched for disease-linked clones. What seemed typical of ankylosing spondylitis blood was a TCR beta motif built from 8 or 9 highly homologous variants.

The V gene's germline CDR1 is SQVTM and CDR2 ANQGSEA. V lost 6 bases, J lost 9 bases, and 15 bases lay in between. The CDR3 consists of 11 residues. The material sequenced was blood, either unsorted or a sorted T cell fraction (not recorded which). This TCR came from a male donor with ankylosing spondylitis. The chain combines TRBV29-1 with TRBJ2-7, with D possibly matching TRBD1 (6 bases). The CDR3 region is CSVTGWSRQYF. The DNA of the CDR3 is TGCAGCGTCACAGGGTGGAGTCGGCAGTACTTC.